This T cell receptor (beta chain) was captured in a study of blood T cell repertoires in COVID-19. Original methodology: Researchers report that nucleated cell counts were estimated from reference gene primer amplification. TCRdb's table, derived via immunoSEQ multiplex PCR, lists solely in-frame clones and lacks some. The DNA was the basis for D and trimming; V, J and clone size are from that table. Of about 170,000 clones listed, approximately 85% are singletons. Germline V CDR1 and CDR2: SGHRS, YFSETQ. This CDR3 spans 13 amino acids. The junction had 4 bases not matched to a gene; V was cut back by 1 base and J by 10 bases.

The origin of this receptor is a man in his fifties or sixties who had recovered from COVID-19. The sample taken for sequencing was peripheral blood. This rearrangement joins TRBV5-1 to TRBJ2-1; 8 bases map to TRBD2. The CDR3 spells CASSLSREGEQFF. The CDR3, as DNA: TGCGCCAGCAGCTTGTCCCGGGAGGGGGAGCAGTTCTTC.